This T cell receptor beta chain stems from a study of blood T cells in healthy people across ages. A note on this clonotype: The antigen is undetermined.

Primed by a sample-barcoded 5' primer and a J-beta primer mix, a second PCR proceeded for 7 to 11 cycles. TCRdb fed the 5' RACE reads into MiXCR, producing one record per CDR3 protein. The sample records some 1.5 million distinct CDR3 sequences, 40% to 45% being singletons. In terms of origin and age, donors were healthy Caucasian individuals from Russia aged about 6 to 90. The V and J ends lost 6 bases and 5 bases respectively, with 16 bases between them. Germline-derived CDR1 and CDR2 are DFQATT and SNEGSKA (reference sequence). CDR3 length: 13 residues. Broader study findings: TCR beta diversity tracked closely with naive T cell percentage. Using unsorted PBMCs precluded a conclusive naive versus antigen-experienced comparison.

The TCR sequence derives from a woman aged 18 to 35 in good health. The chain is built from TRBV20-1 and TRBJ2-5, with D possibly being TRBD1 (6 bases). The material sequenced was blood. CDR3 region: CSATLDSRETQYF. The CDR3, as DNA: TGCAGTGCCACCCTGGACAGCAGGGAGACCCAGTACTTC.